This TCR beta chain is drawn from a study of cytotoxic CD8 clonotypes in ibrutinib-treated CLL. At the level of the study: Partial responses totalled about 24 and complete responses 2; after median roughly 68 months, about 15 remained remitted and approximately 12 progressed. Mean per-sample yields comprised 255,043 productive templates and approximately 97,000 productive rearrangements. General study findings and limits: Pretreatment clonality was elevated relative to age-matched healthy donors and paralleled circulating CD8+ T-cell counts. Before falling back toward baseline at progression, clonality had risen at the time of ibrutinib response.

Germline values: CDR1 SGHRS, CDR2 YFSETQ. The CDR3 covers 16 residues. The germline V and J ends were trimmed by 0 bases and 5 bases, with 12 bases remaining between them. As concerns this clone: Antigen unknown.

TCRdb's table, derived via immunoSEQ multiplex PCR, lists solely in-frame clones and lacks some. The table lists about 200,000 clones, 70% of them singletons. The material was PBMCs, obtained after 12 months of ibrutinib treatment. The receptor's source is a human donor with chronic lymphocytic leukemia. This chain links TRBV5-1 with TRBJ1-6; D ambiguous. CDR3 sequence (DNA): TGCGCCAGCAGCTTGGCTCAGGCACAGAATAATTCACCCCTCCACTTT. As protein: CASSLAQAQNNSPLHF.